One sample yielded the 19 T cell receptor beta chains listed below, sequenced in a study of blood T cell repertoires in COVID-19. Sequenced by immunoSEQ multiplex PCR; TCRdb stores in-frame clones only, minus some. The table has 200,000 to 250,000 clones, around 82% seen once. Sequencing used peripheral blood. All receptors come from a woman in her 40s with acute or convalescent COVID-19.

The chain is built from TRBV21-1 and TRBJ2-7; TRBD1 was called by the table and not checked on the DNA. TRBV21-1 is reported as a pseudogene. This CDR3 has 13 amino acids. CDR3 loop: CASSKKGTGEQYF. The CDR3 DNA is TGTGCCAGCAGCAAAAAGGGGACAGGCGAGCAGTACTTC.

This chain connects TRBV7-9 to TRBJ1-4, with 7 positions matching TRBD1. The CDR3 covers 13 residues. Germline V lookup: CDR1 SEHNR, CDR2 FQNEAQ (reference sequence). J lost 5 bases, V lost 11 bases, and 8 bases had no gene match. The CDR3 region is CADGTAQNEKLFF. Written as DNA, the CDR3 is TGTGCCGATGGGACAGCTCAAAATGAAAAACTGTTTTTT.

The chain couples TRBV5-1 to TRBJ2-4; D is unclear. V lost 0 bases to trimming and J lost 1 base, with 5 bases between them. The CDR3 is made up of 14 amino acids. Germline V lookup: CDR1 SGHRS, CDR2 YFSETQ. CDR3 nucleotide sequence: TGCGCCAGCAGCTTGGGAGATGCCAAAAACATTCAGTACTTC. Translated, it gives CASSLGDAKNIQYF.

The V and J genes are TRBV27 and TRBJ2-7; D is undetermined. Trimming stripped 2 bases from V and 3 bases from J, with 5 bases between. Germline CDR1 reads MNHEY; CDR2 reads SMNVEV (reference sequence). The CDR3 sequence is 12 residues long. The CDR3 nucleotides read TGTGCCAGCAGTTTAGACTTCTACGAGCAGTACTTC. Residues: CASSLDFYEQYF.

The chain links TRBV6-2 or TRBV6-3 to TRBJ1-1, with TRBD1 as a possible D gene (6 bases). V was clipped by 6 bases and J by 4 bases, with 15 bases between them. The V gene's germline CDR1 is MNHEY and CDR2 SVGEGT. The CDR3 runs to 14 residues. The CDR3 here is CASSHGGQSTEAFF. CDR3 nucleotide sequence: TGTGCCAGCAGCCACGGGGGGCAGAGCACTGAAGCTTTCTTT.

The chain couples TRBV7-6 to TRBJ2-1; 8 nucleotides match TRBD2. In germline, CDR1 is SGHVS, CDR2 FNYEAQ. The trim removed 3 bases at V and 10 bases at J, leaving 5 bases unmatched. This CDR3 comprises 13 residues. The CDR3 DNA reads TGTGCCAGCAGCTTTGGTAGCGGGGCCGAGCAGTTCTTC. Residues: CASSFGSGAEQFF.

The chain carries TRBV7-8 and TRBJ2-7; 8 nucleotides line up with TRBD1. Germline CDR1 SGHVS, CDR2 FQNEAQ. After removal of 7 bases from V and 6 bases from J, the junction contained 5 bases not matched to a gene. The CDR3 runs to 12 residues. CDR3: CASTDRVSEQYF. CDR3 DNA sequence: TGTGCCAGCACGGACAGGGTAAGCGAGCAGTACTTC.

This chain uses TRBV7-9 with TRBJ2-5; weak D call: TRBD2 (5 bases). Between the trimmed V and J ends, which lost 5 bases and 1 base, there was a span of 17 bases. The CDR3 has 16 amino acids. In germline, CDR1 is SEHNR, CDR2 FQNEAQ (reference sequence). The CDR3 DNA reads TGTGCCAGCAGCCCCGACCGGAGGCGGACCCAAGAGACCCAGTACTTC. Translation gives CASSPDRRRTQETQYF.

The gene calls are TRBV19 and TRBJ2-1; 8 bases line up with TRBD2. CDR1 is LNHDA, CDR2 SQIVND, per germline (reference sequence). V shed 3 bases, J shed 4 bases, and the junction held 5 bases outside the gene matches. This CDR3 region has 15 residues. The CDR3 nucleotides read TGTGCCAGTAGTATTGGCGGGAGGCGGTACAATGAGCAGTTCTTC. Residues: CASSIGGRRYNEQFF.

V and J are TRBV2 and TRBJ1-2, with 8 bases identical to TRBD1. Germline assignment: CDR1 SNHLY and CDR2 FYNNEI. V shed 4 bases, J shed 4 bases, and the junction held 8 bases outside the gene matches. CDR3 length: 15 residues. The CDR3 DNA is TGTGCCAGCAGTGCTGAAGGACAGGGCTTCTATGGCTACACCTTC. Translated: CASSAEGQGFYGYTF.

This chain uses TRBV7-6 with TRBJ2-7; TRBD2 might be the D (5 bases). Germline V gene data show CDR1 as SGHVS and CDR2 as FNYEAQ. Trimming removed 1 base from V and 6 bases from J, with 16 bases in between. The CDR3 is 15 amino acids. The CDR3 nucleotides read TGTGCCAGCAGCTTAGGAGGAGCTTCTAGCACCGAGCAGTACTTC. Protein: CASSLGGASSTEQYF.

The chain combines TRBV5-4 with TRBJ1-6; no firm D call. The CDR3 spans 15 residues. V was pared by 1 base and J by 5 bases, with 10 bases between. Looked up from germline, CDR1 is SGHNT and CDR2 is YYREEE (reference sequence). The CDR3 nucleotides are TGTGCCAGCAGCTTGTCTTACAGTAATAATTCACCCCTCCACTTT. Protein product: CASSLSYSNNSPLHF. The complete variable domain, with remaining parts taken from reference TRBV5-4 and TRBJ1-6, reads ETGVTQSPTHLIKTRGQQVTLRCSSQSGHNTVSWYQQALGQGPQFIFQYYREEENGRGNFPPRFSGLQFPNYSSELNVNALELDDSALYLCASSLSYSNNSPLHFGNGTRLTVT.

The CDR3 coding sequence is TGTGCCAGCAGTTATTCGAGGACAGGCCTAAATTCACCCCTCCACTTT. Translating it yields CASSYSRTGLNSPLHF. The chain is built from TRBV6-9 and TRBJ1-6; 7 nucleotides line up with TRBD1. The CDR3 totals 16 residues. Germline V CDR1 and CDR2: MNHGY, SVAAGI. V trimming: 0 bases; J trimming: 7 bases; junction bases outside the gene matches: 6.

This chain joins TRBV11-2 and TRBJ1-4; no clear D gene. Looked up from germline, CDR1 is SGHAT and CDR2 is FQNNGV. There are 14 residues in the CDR3. The germline V and J ends were trimmed by 7 bases and 3 bases, with 12 bases remaining between them. CDR3 coding DNA: TGTGCCAGCACCGAATACGGAGCTAATGAAAAACTGTTTTTT. This translates into CASTEYGANEKLFF.

The CDR3 DNA reads as TGTGCCAGCAGCGGAACATCCGGGAAAACGAACACCGGGGAGCTGTTTTTT. This translates into CASSGTSGKTNTGELFF. The V gene is TRBV7-9, the J gene TRBJ2-2, with D perhaps TRBD2 (5 bases). The CDR3 loop spans 17 amino acids. CDR1 and CDR2 from the germline V gene are SEHNR and FQNEAQ (reference sequence). V was cut by 5 bases and J by 0 bases, with 16 bases left in between. The variable domain in full, with the rest retrieved from reference TRBV7-9 and TRBJ2-2, is DTGVSQNPRHKITKRGQNVTFRCDPISEHNRLYWYRQTLGQGPEFLTYFQNEAQLEKSRLLSDRFSAERPKGSFSTLEIQRTEQGDSAMYLCASSGTSGKTNTGELFFGEGSRLTVL.

This chain links TRBV6-5 with TRBJ2-4; 11 nucleotides match TRBD2. The CDR3 loop spans 15 amino acids. The germline V gene encodes CDR1 MNHEY and CDR2 SVGAGI. The ends lost 4 bases at V and 8 bases at J; junction bases unmatched: 7. CDR3 region: CASSLTSGEADIQYF. The CDR3 bases are TGTGCCAGCAGTTTGACTAGCGGGGAGGCGGACATTCAGTACTTC.

This chain joins TRBV24-1 and TRBJ1-5, with D unclear. In germline, CDR1 is KGHDR, CDR2 SFDVKD. The CDR3 has 14 residues. V lost 4 bases, J lost 3 bases, and 9 bases lay in between. CDR3 nucleotide sequence: TGTGCCACCAGTGACTCGGGAAACAATCAGCCCCAGCATTTT. This codes for CATSDSGNNQPQHF.

This clone was detected only a few times. The CDR3 sequence is CASTSGAAYEQYF. DNA for the CDR3: TGTGCCAGTACCTCAGGGGCAGCCTACGAGCAGTACTTC. The genes are TRBV19 and TRBJ2-7; tentatively, D is TRBD1 (6 bases). CDR1 is LNHDA, CDR2 SQIVND, per germline (reference sequence). This CDR3 is 13 amino acids long. Trimming removed 7 bases at V and 2 bases at J, with 12 bases between. Full variable domain (rest looked up from reference TRBV19 and TRBJ2-7): DGGITQSPKYLFRKEGQNVTLSCEQNLNHDAMYWYRQDPGQGLRLIYYSQIVNDFQKGDIAEGYSVSREKKESFPLTVTSAQKNPTAFYLCASTSGAAYEQYFGPGTRLTVT.

The chain combines TRBV19 with TRBJ1-3; a weak D match, TRBD1 (5 bases). Deletions cut 4 bases from V and 0 bases from J, with 16 bases between. This CDR3 contains 17 residues. Germline V lookup: CDR1 LNHDA, CDR2 SQIVND (reference sequence). The CDR3, as DNA: TGTGCCAGTAGTACCGAAAGACAGTACTTCTCTGGAAACACCATATATTTT. Residues: CASSTERQYFSGNTIYF.